This T cell receptor beta chain was recovered during a study of PD-1 blockade in classical Hodgkin lymphoma. Sequenced by immunoSEQ multiplex PCR; TCRdb stores in-frame clones only, minus some. This sample has about 7,300 clones, with over 60% found just once. V dropped 0 bases and J dropped 5 bases, with 14 bases sitting between them. The CDR3 has 15 amino acids. Per the germline V gene, CDR1 is SGHRS and CDR2 is YFSETQ. General study findings and limits: Significant TCR diversity gains by C4D1 occurred in CD4+ but not CD8+ cells.

A note on this clone: Its matching antigen is unknown.

Relapse was seen in all patients after autologous stem cell transplantation, and brentuximab vedotin exposure was variable. Best response was recorded as complete response, partial response or progressive disease. Sequenced here: peripheral blood mononuclear cells (PBMCs), sampled before the second cycle of nivolumab. The sequence derives from a human donor with classical Hodgkin lymphoma. J is TRBJ2-5 and V is TRBV5-1; possibly TRBD2 for D (6 bases). CDR3 sequence reads: CASSLALDYVETQYF. The CDR3 region has the DNA TGCGCCAGCAGCTTGGCCTTGGACTACGTGGAGACCCAGTACTTC.